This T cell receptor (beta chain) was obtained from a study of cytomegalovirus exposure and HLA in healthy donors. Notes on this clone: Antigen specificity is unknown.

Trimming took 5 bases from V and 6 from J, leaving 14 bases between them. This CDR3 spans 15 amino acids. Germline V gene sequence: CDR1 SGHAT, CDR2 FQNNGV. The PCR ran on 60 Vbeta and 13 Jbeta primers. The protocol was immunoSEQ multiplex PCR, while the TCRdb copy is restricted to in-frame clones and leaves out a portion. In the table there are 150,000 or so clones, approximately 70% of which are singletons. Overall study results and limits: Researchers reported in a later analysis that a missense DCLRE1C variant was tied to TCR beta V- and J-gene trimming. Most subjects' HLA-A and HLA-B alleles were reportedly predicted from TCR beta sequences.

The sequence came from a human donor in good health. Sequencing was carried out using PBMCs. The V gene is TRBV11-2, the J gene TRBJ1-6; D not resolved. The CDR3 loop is CASSLMGGSNSPLHF. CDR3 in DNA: TGTGCCAGCAGCCTTATGGGAGGAAGTAATTCACCCCTCCACTTT.